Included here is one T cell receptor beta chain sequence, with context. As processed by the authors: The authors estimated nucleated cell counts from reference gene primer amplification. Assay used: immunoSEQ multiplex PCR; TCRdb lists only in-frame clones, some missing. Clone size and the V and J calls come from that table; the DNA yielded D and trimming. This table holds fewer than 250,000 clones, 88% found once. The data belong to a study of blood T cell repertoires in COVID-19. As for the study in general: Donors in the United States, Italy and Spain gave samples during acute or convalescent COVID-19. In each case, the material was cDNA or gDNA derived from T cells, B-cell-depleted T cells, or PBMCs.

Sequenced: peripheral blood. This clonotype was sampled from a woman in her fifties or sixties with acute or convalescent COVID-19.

The CDR3 nucleotides read TGCGCCAGCAGTGAGTCTTCTACTAGCGGGAGGAATGAGCAGTTCTTC. Translating it yields CASSESSTSGRNEQFF. The chain has TRBV10-1 and TRBJ2-1, with TRBD2 matching 12 bases. CDR3 length: 16 residues. Germline assignment: CDR1 WNHNN and CDR2 SYGVQD (reference sequence). Germline trimming cut 0 bases from V and 7 bases from J; bases unmatched to any gene: 4.